One sample yielded the 8 T cell receptor beta chains listed below, sequenced in a study of CD4 T cell repertoires in COVID-19 (dated by TCRdb to about 2021). The time point label for this specimen denotes: sample from a COVID-19-recovered individual after infection. Preparation of the library involved the immunoSEQ multiplex PCR assay. What TCRdb holds here is the immuneACCESS table cut down to in-frame rearrangements. Part of the clones is not present; checked against another copy, under half of the missing clones reflect an unresolved V gene, and the others are unexplained. Here the sample has about 75,000 clones; 83% occur a single time. The ten largest clones represent about 0.61% of the sample. Sequenced material: CD4+ T cells from peripheral blood, taken after recovery from COVID-19. Receptor source: a human donor who had COVID-19.

This chain joins TRBV6-1 and TRBJ2-5; D is unresolved. The CDR3 extends over 13 amino acids. Germline V CDR1 and CDR2: MNHNS, SASEGT. The germline V and J ends were trimmed by 1 base and 13 bases, with 16 bases remaining between them. The CDR3 sequence: CASSEEVWRSGYF. As DNA, the CDR3 is TGTGCCAGCAGTGAAGAAGTGTGGCGGAGTGGGTACTTC.

The chain uses TRBV10-1 and TRBJ2-3; 12 bases map to TRBD2. With V trimmed by 3 bases and J by 5 bases, 6 bases remained unmatched. The CDR3 is 16 amino acids. CDR1 is WNHNN, CDR2 SYGVQD, per germline (reference sequence). Here the CDR3 reads CASSDPTSGGIDTQYF. DNA of the CDR3: TGCGCCAGCAGTGATCCAACTAGCGGGGGGATAGATACGCAGTATTTT.

The V gene is TRBV6-6, the J gene TRBJ1-1; no reliable D call. Germline V lookup: CDR1 MNHNY, CDR2 SVGAGI (reference sequence). Trimming stripped 8 bases from V and 1 base from J, with 5 bases between. This CDR3 is 11 amino acids long. The CDR3 sequence is CASSGNTEAFF. In DNA form, the CDR3 reads TGTGCCAGCTCAGGGAACACTGAAGCTTTCTTT.

The chain recombines TRBV15 with TRBJ2-3; tentatively, D is TRBD2 (5 bases). The V end lost 3 bases, the J end lost 3 bases, and 7 bases lay between the germline ends. The CDR3 runs 13 residues. From germline, CDR1 is LNHNV and CDR2 YYDKDF (reference sequence). As DNA, the CDR3 is TGTGCCACCAGCAGGAGAGGGACAGATACGCAGTATTTT. Amino acids: CATSRRGTDTQYF.

This chain uses TRBV11-2 with TRBJ2-7; 11 nucleotides align to TRBD2. Germline V CDR1 and CDR2: SGHAT, FQNNGV. This CDR3 has 15 amino acids. Germline trimming cut 2 bases from V and 6 bases from J; bases unmatched to any gene: 6. The CDR3 here is CASSLSSLAGGEQYF. Here the CDR3 DNA reads TGTGCCAGCAGCTTAAGTTCGCTAGCGGGGGGCGAGCAGTACTTC.

The chain combines TRBV6-5 with TRBJ1-5; 8 positions match TRBD1. CDR1 is MNHEY, CDR2 SVGAGI, per germline. CDR3 length: 15 amino acids. V dropped 7 bases and J dropped 3; count of bases not matched to a gene: 8. In DNA, the CDR3 is TGTGCCAGCACCTCGGGGACAGGTTTCAATCAGCCCCAGCATTTT. Amino acids: CASTSGTGFNQPQHF.

The V and J genes are TRBV24-1 and TRBJ1-5; D possibly corresponds to TRBD1 (6 bases). Germline CDR1 KGHDR, CDR2 SFDVKD. V was trimmed by 5 bases and J by 0 bases, leaving 25 bases between them. CDR3 length: 20 residues. This chain's CDR3 is CATSAKIGDTISTSNQPQHF. The CDR3 nucleotides are TGTGCCACCAGTGCTAAAATCGGGGACACCATATCGACTAGCAATCAGCCCCAGCATTTT.

This chain links TRBV19 with TRBJ2-5; no definite D call. The V gene lost 3 bases and the J gene lost 5 bases, with 4 bases spanning the gap. The germline gives CDR1 LNHDA, CDR2 SQIVND (reference sequence). The CDR3 length is 11 residues. CDR3 nucleotides: TGTGCCAGTAGTATGGGGGAGACCCAGTACTTC. It is translated as CASSMGETQYF. Supplemented by reference TRBV19 and TRBJ2-5, the full variable domain reads DGGITQSPKYLFRKEGQNVTLSCEQNLNHDAMYWYRQDPGQGLRLIYYSQIVNDFQKGDIAEGYSVSREKKESFPLTVTSAQKNPTAFYLCASSMGETQYFGPGTRLLVL.